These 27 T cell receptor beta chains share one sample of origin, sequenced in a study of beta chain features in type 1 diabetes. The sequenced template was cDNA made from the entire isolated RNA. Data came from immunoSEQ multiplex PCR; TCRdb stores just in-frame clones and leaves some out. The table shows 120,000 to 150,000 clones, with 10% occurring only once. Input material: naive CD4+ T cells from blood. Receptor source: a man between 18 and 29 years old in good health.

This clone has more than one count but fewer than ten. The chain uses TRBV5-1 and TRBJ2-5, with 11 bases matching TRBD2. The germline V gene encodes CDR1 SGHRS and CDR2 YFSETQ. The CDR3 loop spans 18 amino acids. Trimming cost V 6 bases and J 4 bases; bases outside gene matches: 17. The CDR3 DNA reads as TGCGCCAGCAACGGACTAGCGGGCAACCCTGTGTCTCGAGAGACCCAGTACTTC. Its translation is CASNGLAGNPVSRETQYF.

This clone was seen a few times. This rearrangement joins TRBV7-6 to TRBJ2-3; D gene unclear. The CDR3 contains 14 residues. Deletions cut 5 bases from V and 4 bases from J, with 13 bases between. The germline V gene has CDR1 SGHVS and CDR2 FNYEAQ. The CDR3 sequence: CASSPARGPDTQYF. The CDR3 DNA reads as TGTGCCAGCAGCCCCGCACGAGGTCCAGATACGCAGTATTTT.

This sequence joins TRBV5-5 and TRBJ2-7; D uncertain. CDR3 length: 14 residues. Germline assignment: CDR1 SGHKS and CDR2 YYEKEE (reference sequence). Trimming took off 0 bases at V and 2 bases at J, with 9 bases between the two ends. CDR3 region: CASSLDAVPYEQYF. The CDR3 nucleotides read TGTGCCAGCAGCTTGGACGCGGTCCCCTACGAGCAGTACTTC.

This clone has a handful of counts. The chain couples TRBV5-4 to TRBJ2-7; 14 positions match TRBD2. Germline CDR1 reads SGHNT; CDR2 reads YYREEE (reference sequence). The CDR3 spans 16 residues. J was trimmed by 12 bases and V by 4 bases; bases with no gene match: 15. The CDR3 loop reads CASSPETSGGVLKWYF. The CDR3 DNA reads TGTGCCAGCAGCCCGGAGACTAGCGGGGGGGTATTAAAATGGTACTTC.

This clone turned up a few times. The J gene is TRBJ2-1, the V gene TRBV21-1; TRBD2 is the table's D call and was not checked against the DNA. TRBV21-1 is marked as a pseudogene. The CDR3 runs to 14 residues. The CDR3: CASSKAANDNEQFF. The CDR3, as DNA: TGTGCCAGCAGCAAAGCAGCCAATGACAATGAGCAGTTCTTC.

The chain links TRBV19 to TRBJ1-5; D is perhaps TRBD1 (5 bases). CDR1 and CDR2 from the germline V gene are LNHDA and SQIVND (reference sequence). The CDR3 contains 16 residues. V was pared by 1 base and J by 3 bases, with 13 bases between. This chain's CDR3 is CASSIGQGELNQPQHF. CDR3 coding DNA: TGTGCCAGTAGTATAGGGCAGGGCGAACTCAATCAGCCCCAGCATTTT.

CDR3 coding DNA: TGCGCCAGCAGCCAAGAGAGGACCGGGGAGCTGTTTTTT. Protein sequence: CASSQERTGELFF. The V and J genes are TRBV4-1 and TRBJ2-2; D ambiguous. Germline CDR1 reads MGHRA; CDR2 reads YSYEKL. This CDR3 is 13 amino acids long. The ends were cut back, 0 bases at V and 5 bases at J, with 4 bases in the middle.

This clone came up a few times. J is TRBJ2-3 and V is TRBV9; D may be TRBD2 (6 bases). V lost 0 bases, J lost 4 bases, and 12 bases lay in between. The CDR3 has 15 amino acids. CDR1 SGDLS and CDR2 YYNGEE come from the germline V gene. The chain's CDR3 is CASSVGGGKADTQYF. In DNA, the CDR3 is TGTGCCAGCAGCGTAGGTGGGGGGAAGGCAGATACGCAGTATTTT.

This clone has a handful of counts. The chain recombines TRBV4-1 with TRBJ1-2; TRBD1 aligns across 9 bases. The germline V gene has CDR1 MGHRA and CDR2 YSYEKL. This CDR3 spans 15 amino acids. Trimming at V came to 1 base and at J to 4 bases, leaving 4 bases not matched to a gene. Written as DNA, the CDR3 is TGCGCCAGCAGCCAAGCGGGACAGGGATCCTATGGCTACACCTTC. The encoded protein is CASSQAGQGSYGYTF.

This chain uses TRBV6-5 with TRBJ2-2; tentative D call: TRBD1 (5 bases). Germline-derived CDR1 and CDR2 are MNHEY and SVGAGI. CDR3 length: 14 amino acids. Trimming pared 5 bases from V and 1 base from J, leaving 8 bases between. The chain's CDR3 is CASSPGWNTGELFF. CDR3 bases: TGTGCCAGCAGTCCAGGGTGGAACACCGGGGAGCTGTTTTTT.

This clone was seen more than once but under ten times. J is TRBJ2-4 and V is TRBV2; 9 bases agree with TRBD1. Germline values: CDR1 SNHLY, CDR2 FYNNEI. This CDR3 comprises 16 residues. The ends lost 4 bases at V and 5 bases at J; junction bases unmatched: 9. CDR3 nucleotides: TGTGCCAGCAGTGGTGTGGGACAGGGAATCGAAAACATTCAGTACTTC. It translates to CASSGVGQGIENIQYF.

CDR3 sequence reads: CASRLGTGTDTQYF. CDR3 bases: TGTGCCAGCAGACTGGGGACAGGCACAGATACGCAGTATTTT. The genes are TRBV28 and TRBJ2-3; 7 bases match TRBD1. The trim removed 6 bases at V and 1 base at J, leaving 4 bases unmatched. The CDR3 contains 14 residues. Germline values: CDR1 MDHEN, CDR2 SYDVKM.

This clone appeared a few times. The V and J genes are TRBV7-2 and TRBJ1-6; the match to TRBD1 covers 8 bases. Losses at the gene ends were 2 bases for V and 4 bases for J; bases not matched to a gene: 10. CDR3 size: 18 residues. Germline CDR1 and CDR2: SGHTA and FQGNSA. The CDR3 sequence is CASSLNARGLGYNSPLHF. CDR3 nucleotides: TGTGCCAGCAGCTTAAACGCCAGGGGGCTTGGATATAATTCACCCCTCCACTTT.

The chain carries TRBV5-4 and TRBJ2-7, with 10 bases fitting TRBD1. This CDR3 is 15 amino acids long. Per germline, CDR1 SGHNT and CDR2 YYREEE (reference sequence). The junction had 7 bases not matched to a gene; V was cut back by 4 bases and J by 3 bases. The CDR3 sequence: CASSHRTGGLYEQYF. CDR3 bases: TGTGCCAGCAGCCACCGGACAGGGGGGCTCTACGAGCAGTACTTC.

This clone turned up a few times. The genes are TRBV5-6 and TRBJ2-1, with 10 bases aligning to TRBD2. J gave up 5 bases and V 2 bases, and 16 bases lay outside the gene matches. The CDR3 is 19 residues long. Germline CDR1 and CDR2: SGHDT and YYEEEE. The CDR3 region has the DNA TGTGCCAGCAGCTTTCCTAGCGGGGGAAACATCCTACTAAACAATGAGCAGTTCTTC. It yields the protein CASSFPSGGNILLNNEQFF.

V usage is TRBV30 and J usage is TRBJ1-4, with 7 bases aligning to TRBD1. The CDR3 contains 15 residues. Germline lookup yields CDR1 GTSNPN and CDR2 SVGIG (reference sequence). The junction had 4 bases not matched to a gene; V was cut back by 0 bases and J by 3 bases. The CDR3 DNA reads TGTGCCTGGAGTGTCCCGCAGGGGGCTAATGAAAAACTGTTTTTT. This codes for CAWSVPQGANEKLFF.

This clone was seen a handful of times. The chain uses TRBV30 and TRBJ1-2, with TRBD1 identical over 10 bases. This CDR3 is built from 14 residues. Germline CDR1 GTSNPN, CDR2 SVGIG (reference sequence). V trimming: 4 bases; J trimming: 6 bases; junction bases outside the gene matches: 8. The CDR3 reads CAWNPTGGPDGYTF. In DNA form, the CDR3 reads TGTGCCTGGAACCCGACAGGGGGCCCGGATGGCTACACCTTC.

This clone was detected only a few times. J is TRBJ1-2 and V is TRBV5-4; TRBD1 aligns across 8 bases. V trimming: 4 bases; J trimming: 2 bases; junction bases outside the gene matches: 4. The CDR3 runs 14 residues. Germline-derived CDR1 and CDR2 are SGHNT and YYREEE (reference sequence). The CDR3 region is CASSGRTGNYGYTF. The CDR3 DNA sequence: TGTGCCAGCAGCGGGAGGACAGGGAACTATGGCTACACCTTC.

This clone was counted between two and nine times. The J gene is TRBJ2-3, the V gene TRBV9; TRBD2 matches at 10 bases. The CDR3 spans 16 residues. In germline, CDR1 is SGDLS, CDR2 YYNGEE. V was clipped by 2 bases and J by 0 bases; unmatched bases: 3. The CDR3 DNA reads TGTGCCAGCAGCGTCAGGACTAGCGGAAGCACAGATACGCAGTATTTT. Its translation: CASSVRTSGSTDTQYF.

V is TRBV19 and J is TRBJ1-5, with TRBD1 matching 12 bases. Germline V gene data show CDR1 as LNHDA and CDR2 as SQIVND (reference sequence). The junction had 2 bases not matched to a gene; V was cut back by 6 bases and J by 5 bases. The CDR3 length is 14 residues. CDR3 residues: CASRGQGAYQPQHF. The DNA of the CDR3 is TGTGCCAGTAGGGGACAGGGGGCTTATCAGCCCCAGCATTTT.

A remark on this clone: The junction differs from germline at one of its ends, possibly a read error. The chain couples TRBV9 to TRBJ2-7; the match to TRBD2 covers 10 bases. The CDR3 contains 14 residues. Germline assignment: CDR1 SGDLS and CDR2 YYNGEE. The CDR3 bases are TGTGCCAGCAGCGTAGTGGCTAGCGGGGGCCTATCTCTCTTC. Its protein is CASSVVASGGLSLF.

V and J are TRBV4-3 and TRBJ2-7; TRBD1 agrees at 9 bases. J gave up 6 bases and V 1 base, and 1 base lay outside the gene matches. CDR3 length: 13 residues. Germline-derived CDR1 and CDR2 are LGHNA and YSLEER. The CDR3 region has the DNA TGCGCCAGCAGCCAAGGACAGGGGGGCGAGCAGTACTTC. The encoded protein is CASSQGQGGEQYF.

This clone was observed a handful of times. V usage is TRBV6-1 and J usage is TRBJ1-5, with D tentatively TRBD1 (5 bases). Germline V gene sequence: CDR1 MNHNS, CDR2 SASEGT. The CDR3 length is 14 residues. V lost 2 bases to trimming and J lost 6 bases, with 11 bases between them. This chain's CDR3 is CASSERPGGQPQHF. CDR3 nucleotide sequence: TGTGCCAGCAGTGAACGACCGGGGGGTCAGCCCCAGCATTTT.

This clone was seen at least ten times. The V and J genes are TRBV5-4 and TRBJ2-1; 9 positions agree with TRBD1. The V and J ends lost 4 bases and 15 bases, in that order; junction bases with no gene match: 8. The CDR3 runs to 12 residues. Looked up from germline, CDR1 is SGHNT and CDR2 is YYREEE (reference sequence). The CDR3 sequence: CASSIRQGESFF. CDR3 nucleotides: TGTGCCAGCAGCATAAGACAGGGGGAGTCGTTCTTC. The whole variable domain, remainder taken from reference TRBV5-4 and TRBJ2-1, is ETGVTQSPTHLIKTRGQQVTLRCSSQSGHNTVSWYQQALGQGPQFIFQYYREEENGRGNFPPRFSGLQFPNYSSELNVNALELDDSALYLCASSIRQGESFFGPGTRLTVL.

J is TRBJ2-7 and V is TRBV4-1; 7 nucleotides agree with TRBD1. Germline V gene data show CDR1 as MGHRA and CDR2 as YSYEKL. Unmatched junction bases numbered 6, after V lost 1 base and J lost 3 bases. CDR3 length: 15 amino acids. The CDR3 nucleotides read TGCGCCAGCAGCCAAGTGACAGGGCGATACTACGAGCAGTACTTC. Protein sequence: CASSQVTGRYYEQYF.

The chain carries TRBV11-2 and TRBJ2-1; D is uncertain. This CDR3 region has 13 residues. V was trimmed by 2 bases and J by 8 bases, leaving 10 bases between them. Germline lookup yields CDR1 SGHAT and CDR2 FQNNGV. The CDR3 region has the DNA TGTGCCAGCAGCTTATTCCCGAGCGATGAGCAGTTCTTC. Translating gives CASSLFPSDEQFF.

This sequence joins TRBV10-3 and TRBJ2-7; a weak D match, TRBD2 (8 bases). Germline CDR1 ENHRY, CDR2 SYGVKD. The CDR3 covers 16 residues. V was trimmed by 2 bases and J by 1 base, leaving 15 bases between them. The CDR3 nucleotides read TGTGCCATCAGTGAGCGGGAGGGGGCCGGATCCTACGAGCAGTACTTC. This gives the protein CAISEREGAGSYEQYF.